This T cell receptor (beta chain) is from a study of blood T cell repertoires in COVID-19. In the study overall: Acute and convalescent COVID-19 samples came from the United States, Italy and Spain. The cDNA or gDNA used as material had been derived from T cells, B-cell-depleted T cells, or PBMCs.

Original handling: Reference gene primer amplification gave nucleated cell count estimates. Some clones are missing from TCRdb's copy, which holds only in-frame ones; the method was immunoSEQ multiplex PCR. V and J calls and clone size follow that table, whereas D and trimming were derived from the DNA. The sample carries approximately 340,000 clones, 83% recorded once. This TCR was sampled from a man in his thirties or forties with active or convalescent COVID-19. The sample consisted of peripheral blood.

The CDR3, as DNA: TGTGCCACCAGTGATTTGCTTTCGACTAGCGGGAGTAATGAGCAGTTCTTC. This encodes CATSDLLSTSGSNEQFF. This sequence joins TRBV24-1 and TRBJ2-1; TRBD2 agrees at 12 bases. The CDR3 is 17 amino acids. The V and J ends lost 0 bases and 7 bases, in that order; junction bases with no gene match: 6. Germline CDR1 is KGHDR and CDR2 is SFDVKD.